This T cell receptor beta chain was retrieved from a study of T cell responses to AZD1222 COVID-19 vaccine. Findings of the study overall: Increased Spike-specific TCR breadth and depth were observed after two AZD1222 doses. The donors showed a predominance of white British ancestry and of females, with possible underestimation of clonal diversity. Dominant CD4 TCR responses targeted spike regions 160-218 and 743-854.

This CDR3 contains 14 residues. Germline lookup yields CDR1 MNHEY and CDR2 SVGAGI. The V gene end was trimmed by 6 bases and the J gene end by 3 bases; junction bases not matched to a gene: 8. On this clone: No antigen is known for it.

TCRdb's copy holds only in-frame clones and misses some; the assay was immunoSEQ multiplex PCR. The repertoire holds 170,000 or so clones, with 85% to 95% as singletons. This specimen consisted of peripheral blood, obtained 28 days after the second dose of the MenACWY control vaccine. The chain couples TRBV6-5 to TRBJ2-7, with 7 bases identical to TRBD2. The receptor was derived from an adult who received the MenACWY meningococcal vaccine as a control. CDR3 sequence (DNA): TGTGCCAGCAGCCTACGCGAGCGGGGCTACGAGCAGTACTTC. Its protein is CASSLRERGYEQYF.